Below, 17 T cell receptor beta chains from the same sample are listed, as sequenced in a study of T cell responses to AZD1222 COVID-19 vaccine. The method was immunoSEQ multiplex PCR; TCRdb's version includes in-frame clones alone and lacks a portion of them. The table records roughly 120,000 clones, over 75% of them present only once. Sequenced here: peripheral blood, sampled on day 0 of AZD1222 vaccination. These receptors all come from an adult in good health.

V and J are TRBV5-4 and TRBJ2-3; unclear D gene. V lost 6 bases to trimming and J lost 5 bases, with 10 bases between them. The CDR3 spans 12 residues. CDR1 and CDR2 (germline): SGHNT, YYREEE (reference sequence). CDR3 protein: CASTKDEDTQYF. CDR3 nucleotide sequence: TGTGCCAGCACCAAAGACGAAGATACGCAGTATTTT.

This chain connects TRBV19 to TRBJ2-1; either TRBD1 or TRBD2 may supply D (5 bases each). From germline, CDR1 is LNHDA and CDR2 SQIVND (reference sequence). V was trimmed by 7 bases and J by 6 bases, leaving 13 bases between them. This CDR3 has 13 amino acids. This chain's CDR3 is CASMGPGVNEQFF. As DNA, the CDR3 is TGTGCCAGTATGGGACCAGGTGTCAATGAGCAGTTCTTC.

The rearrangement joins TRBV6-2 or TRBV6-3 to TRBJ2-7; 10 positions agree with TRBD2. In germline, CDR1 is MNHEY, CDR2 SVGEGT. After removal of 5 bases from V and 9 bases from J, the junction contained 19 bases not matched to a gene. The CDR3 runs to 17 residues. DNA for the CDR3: TGTGCCAGCAGTAACCCGGGACTAGCGACTTATAACGGGGGGCAGTACTTC. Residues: CASSNPGLATYNGGQYF.

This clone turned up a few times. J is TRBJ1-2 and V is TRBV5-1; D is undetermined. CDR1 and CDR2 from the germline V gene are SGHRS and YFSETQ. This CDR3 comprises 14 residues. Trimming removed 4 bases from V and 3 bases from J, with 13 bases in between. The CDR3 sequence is CASSPDTRDYGYTF. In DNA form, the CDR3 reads TGCGCCAGCAGCCCAGATACCCGGGACTATGGCTACACCTTC.

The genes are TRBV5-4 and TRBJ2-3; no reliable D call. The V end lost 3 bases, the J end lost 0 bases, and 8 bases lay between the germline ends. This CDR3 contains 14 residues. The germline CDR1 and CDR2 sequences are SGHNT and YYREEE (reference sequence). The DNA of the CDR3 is TGTGCCAGCAGCTCCCTGGGGAGCACAGATACGCAGTATTTT. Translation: CASSSLGSTDTQYF.

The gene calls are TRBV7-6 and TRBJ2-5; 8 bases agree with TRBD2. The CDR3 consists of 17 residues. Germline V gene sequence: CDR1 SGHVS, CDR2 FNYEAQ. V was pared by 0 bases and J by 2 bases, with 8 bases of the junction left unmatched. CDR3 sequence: CASSLALSGALQETQYF. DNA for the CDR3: TGTGCCAGCAGCTTAGCCCTTAGCGGGGCACTACAAGAGACCCAGTACTTC.

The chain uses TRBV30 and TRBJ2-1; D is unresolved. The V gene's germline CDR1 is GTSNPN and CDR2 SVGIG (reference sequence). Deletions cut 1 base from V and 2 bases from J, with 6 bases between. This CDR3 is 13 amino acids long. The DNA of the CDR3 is TGTGCCTGGAGTGCCTCGACCTACAATGAGCAGTTCTTC. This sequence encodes CAWSASTYNEQFF.

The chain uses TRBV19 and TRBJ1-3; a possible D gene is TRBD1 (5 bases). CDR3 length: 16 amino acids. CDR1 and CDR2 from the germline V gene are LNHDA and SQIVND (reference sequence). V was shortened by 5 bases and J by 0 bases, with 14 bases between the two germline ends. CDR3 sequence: CASSDRQSSSGNTIYF. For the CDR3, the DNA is TGTGCCAGTAGTGATAGACAGTCGTCCTCTGGAAACACCATATATTTT.

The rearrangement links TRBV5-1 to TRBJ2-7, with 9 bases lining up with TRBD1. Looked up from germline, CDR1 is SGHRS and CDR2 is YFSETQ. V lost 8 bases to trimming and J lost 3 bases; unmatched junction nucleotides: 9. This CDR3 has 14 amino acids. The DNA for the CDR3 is TGCGCCAGTCGGACAGGGGACCCCCTCTACGAGCAGTACTTC. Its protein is CASRTGDPLYEQYF.

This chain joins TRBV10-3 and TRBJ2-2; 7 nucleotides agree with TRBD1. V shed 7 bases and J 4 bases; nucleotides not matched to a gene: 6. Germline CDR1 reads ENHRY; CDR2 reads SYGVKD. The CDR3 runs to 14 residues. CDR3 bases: TGTGCCATCACCCCGACAGGGTCCACCGGGGAGCTGTTTTTT. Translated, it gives CAITPTGSTGELFF.

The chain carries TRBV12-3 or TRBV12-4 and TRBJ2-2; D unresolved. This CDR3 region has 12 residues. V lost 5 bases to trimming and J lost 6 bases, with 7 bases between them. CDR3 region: CASSPKPGELFF. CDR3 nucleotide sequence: TGTGCCAGCAGTCCCAAGCCCGGGGAGCTGTTTTTT.

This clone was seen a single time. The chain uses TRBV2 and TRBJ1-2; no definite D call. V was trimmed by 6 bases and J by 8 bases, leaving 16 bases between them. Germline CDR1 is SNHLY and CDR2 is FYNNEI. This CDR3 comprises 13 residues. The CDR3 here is CASRNSGFGGYTF. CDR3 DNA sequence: TGTGCCAGCAGAAACAGCGGTTTCGGGGGCTACACCTTC.

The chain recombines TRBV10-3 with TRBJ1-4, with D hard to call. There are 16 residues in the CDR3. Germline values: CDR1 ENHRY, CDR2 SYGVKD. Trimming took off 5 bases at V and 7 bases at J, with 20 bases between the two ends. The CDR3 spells CAISPSSLNIGEKLFF. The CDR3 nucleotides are TGTGCCATCAGTCCCTCGTCCCTGAACATCGGTGAAAAACTGTTTTTT.

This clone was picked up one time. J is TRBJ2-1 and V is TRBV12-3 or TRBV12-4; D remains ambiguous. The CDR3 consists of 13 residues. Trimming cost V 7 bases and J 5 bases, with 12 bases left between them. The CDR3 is CASTPRVNNEQFF. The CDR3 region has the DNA TGTGCCAGCACCCCCCGCGTCAACAATGAGCAGTTCTTC.

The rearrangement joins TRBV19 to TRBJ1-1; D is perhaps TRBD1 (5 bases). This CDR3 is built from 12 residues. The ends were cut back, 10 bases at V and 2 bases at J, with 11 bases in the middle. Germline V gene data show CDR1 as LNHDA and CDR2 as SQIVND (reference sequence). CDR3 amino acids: CATRDRNTEAFF. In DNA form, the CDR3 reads TGTGCCACCCGGGACCGAAACACTGAAGCTTTCTTT.

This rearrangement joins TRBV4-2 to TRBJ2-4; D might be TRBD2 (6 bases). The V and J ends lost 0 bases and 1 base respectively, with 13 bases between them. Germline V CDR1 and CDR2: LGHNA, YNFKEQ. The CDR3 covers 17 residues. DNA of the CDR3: TGTGCCAGCAGCCAAGATGGCGGGGCCGGGGCCAAAAACATTCAGTACTTC. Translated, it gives CASSQDGGAGAKNIQYF.

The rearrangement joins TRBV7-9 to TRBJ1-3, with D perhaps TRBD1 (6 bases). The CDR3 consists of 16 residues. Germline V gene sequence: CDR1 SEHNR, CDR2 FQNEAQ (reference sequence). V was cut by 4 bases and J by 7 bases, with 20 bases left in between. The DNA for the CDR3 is TGTGCCAGCAGCTCCCCGGCAAGGGACATCGGTAACACCATATATTTT. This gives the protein CASSSPARDIGNTIYF.